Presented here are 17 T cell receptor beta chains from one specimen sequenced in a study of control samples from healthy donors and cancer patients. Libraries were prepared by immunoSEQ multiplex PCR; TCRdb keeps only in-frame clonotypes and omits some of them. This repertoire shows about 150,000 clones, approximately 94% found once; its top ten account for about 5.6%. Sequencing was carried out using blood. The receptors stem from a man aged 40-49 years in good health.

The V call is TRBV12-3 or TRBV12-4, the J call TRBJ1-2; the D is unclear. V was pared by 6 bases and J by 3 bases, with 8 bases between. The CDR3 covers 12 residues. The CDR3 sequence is CASSYYDYGYTF. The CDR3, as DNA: TGTGCCAGCAGCTATTATGACTATGGCTACACCTTC.

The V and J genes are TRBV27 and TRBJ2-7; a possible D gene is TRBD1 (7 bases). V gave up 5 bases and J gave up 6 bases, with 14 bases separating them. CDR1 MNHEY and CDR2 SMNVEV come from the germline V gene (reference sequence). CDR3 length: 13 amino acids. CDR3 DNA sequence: TGTGCCAGCAGTCAAAACAGGGGAGGCGAGCAGTACTTC. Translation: CASSQNRGGEQYF.

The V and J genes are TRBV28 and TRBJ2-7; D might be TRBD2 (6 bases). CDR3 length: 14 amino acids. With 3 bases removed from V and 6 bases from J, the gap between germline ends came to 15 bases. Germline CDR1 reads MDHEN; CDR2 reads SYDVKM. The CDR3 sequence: CASSLSWGVSEQYF. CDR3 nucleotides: TGTGCCAGCAGTTTGAGTTGGGGGGTCTCCGAGCAGTACTTC.

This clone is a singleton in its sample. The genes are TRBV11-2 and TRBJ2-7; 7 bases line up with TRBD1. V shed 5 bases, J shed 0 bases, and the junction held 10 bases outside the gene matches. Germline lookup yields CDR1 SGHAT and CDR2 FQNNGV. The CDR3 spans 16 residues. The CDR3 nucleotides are TGTGCCAGCAGCACGCACAGGGGCCACGTCTCCTACGAGCAGTACTTC. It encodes CASSTHRGHVSYEQYF.

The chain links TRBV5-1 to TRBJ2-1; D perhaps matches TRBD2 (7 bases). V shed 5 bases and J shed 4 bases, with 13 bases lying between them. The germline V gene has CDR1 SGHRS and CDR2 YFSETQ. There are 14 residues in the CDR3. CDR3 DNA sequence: TGCGCCAGCAGTGCGGGGGCCAAATACAATGAGCAGTTCTTC. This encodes CASSAGAKYNEQFF.

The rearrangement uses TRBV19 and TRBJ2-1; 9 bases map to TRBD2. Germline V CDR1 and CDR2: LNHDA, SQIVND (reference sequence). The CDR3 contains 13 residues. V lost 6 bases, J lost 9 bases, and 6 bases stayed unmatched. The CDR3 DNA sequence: TGTGCCAGTAGGGGTGCGGGGGGGAGTGAGCAGTTCTTC. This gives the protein CASRGAGGSEQFF.

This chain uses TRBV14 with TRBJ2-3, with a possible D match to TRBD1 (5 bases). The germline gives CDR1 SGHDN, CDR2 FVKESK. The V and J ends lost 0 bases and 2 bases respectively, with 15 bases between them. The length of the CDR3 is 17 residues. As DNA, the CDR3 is TGTGCCAGCAGCCAAGAAGCCAGGGTCCGGAACACAGATACGCAGTATTTT. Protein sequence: CASSQEARVRNTDTQYF.

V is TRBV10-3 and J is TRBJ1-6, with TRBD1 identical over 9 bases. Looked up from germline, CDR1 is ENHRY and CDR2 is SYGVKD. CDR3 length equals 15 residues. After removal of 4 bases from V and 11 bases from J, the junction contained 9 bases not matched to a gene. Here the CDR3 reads CAISGGTGQGTPLHF. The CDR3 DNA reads TGTGCCATCAGTGGGGGGACAGGGCAAGGGACACCCCTCCACTTT.

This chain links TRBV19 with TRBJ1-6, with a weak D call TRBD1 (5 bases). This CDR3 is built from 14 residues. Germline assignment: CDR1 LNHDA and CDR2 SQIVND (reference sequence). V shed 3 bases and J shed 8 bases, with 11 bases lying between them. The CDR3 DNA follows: TGTGCCAGTAGTATGGCCAGGGCGGATTCACCCCTCCACTTT. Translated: CASSMARADSPLHF. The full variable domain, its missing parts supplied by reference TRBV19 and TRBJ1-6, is DGGITQSPKYLFRKEGQNVTLSCEQNLNHDAMYWYRQDPGQGLRLIYYSQIVNDFQKGDIAEGYSVSREKKESFPLTVTSAQKNPTAFYLCASSMARADSPLHFGNGTRLTVT.

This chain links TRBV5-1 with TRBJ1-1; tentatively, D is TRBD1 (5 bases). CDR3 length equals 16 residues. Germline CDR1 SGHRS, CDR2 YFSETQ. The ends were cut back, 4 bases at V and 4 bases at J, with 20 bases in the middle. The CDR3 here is CASSPRGGVGGTEAFF. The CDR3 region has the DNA TGCGCCAGCAGCCCCCGGGGCGGGGTCGGGGGCACTGAAGCTTTCTTT.

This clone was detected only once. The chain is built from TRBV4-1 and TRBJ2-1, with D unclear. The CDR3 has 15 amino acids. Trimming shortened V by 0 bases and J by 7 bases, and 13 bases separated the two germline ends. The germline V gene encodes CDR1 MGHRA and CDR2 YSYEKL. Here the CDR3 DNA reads TGCGCCAGCAGCCAAGATCTCAGCCGTAAGAATGAGCAGTTCTTC. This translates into CASSQDLSRKNEQFF.

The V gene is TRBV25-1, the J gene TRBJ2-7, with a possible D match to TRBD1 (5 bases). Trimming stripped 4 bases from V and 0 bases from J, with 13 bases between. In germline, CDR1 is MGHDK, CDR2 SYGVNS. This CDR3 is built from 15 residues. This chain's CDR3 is CASSGSYRSSYEQYF. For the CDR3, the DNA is TGTGCCAGCAGTGGCTCATACAGGAGCTCCTACGAGCAGTACTTC.

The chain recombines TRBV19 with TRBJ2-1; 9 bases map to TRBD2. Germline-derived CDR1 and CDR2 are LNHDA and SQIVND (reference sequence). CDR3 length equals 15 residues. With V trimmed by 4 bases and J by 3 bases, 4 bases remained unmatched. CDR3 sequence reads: CASSRVAGVYNEQFF. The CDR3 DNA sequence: TGTGCCAGTAGTAGAGTAGCGGGGGTCTACAATGAGCAGTTCTTC.

This chain's CDR3 is CASSFGVSRGTAFNYGYTF. CDR3 in DNA: TGCGCCAGCAGCTTTGGAGTCAGCAGAGGGACAGCCTTTAACTATGGCTACACCTTC. The genes are TRBV5-1 and TRBJ1-2; 7 nucleotides line up with TRBD1. Unmatched junction bases numbered 17, after V lost 2 bases and J lost 1 base. Germline CDR1 SGHRS, CDR2 YFSETQ. CDR3 length equals 19 residues.

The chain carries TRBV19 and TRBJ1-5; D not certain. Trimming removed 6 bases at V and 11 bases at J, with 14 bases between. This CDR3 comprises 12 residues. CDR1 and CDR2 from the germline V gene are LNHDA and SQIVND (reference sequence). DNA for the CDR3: TGTGCCAGTAGCATTCCCCTTGGGGCCCAGCATTTT. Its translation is CASSIPLGAQHF.

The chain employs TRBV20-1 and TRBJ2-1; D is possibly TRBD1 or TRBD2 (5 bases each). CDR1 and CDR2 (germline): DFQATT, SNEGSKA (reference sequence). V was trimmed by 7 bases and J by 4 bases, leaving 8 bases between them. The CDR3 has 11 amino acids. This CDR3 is CSGGIYNEQFF. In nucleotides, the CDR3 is TGCAGTGGGGGGATATACAATGAGCAGTTCTTC.

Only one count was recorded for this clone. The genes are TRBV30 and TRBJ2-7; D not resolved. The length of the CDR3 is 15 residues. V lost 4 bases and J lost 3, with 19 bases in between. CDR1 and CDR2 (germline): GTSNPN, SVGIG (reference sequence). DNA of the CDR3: TGTGCCTGGACCCCATTAGAGGACCCTGGCTACGAGCAGTACTTC. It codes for CAWTPLEDPGYEQYF.